This TCR beta chain was recovered during a study of blood T cell repertoires in COVID-19. This clone came up a few times. The ends were cut back, 5 bases at V and 5 bases at J, with 18 bases in the middle. This CDR3 has 16 residues. In germline, CDR1 is SGHAT, CDR2 FQNNGV. As originally analysed: Amplifying reference gene primers gave estimates of nucleated cell counts. Using immunoSEQ multiplex PCR, the repertoire was profiled, and TCRdb retains in-frame clones only, with some absent. D and trimming were read from the DNA, whereas the V and J calls and clone size are those reported in that table. Among fewer than 75,000 clones listed, about 86% were seen once.

This receptor was obtained from a man aged 45 to 65 with active COVID-19. Sequencing used peripheral blood. The V and J genes are TRBV11-2 and TRBJ2-2, with D perhaps TRBD2 (7 bases). The CDR3 spells CASSLTRGAYTGELFF. For the CDR3, the DNA is TGTGCCAGCAGCCTGACCCGGGGGGCTTATACCGGGGAGCTGTTTTTT.